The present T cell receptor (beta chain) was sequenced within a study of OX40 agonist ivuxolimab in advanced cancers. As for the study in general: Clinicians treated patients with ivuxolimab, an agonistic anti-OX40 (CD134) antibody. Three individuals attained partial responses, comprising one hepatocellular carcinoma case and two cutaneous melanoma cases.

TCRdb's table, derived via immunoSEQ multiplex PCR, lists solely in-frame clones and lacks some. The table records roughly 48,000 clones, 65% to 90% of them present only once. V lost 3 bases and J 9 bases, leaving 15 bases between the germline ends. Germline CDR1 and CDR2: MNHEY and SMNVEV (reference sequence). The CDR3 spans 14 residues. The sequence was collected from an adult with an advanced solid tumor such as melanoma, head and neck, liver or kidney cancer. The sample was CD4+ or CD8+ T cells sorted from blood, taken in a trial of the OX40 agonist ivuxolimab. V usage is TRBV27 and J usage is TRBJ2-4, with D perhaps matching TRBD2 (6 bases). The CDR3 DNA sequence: TGTGCCAGCAGTTTCCAGAGGGAGGAGTGCATTCAGTACTTC. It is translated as CASSFQREECIQYF.